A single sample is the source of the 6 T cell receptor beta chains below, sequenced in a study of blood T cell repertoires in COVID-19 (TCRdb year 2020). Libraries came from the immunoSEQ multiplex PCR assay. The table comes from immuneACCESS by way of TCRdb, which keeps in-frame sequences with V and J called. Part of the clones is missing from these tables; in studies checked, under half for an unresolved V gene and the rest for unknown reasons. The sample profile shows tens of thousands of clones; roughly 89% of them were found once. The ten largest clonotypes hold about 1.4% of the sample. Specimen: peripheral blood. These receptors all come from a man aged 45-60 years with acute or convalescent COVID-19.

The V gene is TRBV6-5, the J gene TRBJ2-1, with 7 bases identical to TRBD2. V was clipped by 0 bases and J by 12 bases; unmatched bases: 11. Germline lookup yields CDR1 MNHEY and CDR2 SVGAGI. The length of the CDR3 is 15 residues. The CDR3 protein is CASSYSGTAGGRQFF. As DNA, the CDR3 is TGTGCCAGCAGTTACTCCGGGACTGCCGGCGGGAGGCAGTTCTTC.

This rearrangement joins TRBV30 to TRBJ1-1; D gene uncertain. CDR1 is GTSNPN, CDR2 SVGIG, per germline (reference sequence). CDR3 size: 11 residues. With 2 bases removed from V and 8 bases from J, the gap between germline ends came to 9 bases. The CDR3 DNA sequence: TGTGCCTGGAGTACCTCGAGCGAAGCTTTCTTT. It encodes CAWSTSSEAFF.

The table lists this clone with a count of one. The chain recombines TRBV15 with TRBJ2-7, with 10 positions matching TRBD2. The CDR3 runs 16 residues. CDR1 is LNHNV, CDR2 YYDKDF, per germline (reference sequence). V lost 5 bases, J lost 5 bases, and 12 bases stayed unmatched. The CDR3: CATSGFSGGPPHEQYF. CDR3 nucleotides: TGTGCCACCAGCGGCTTTAGCGGGGGGCCCCCCCACGAGCAGTACTTC.

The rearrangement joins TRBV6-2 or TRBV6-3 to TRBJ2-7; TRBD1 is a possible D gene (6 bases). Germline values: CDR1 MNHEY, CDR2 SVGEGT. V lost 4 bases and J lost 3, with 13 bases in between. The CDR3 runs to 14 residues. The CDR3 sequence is CASSFGVGGYEQYF. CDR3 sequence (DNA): TGTGCCAGCAGTTTCGGGGTAGGGGGCTACGAGCAGTACTTC.

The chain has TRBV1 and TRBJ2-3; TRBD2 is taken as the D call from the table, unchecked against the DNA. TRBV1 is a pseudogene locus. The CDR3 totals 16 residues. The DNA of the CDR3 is TGCACCAGCAGCCAAGCTCTAGCGGGGTCCACAGATACGCAGTATTTT. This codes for CTSSQALAGSTDTQYF.

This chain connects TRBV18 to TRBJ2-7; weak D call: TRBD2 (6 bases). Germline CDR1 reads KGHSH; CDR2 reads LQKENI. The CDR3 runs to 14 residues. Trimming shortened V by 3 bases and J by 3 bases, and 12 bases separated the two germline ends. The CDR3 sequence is CASSPISGNYEQYF. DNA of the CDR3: TGTGCCAGCTCACCGATTAGCGGTAACTACGAGCAGTACTTC.